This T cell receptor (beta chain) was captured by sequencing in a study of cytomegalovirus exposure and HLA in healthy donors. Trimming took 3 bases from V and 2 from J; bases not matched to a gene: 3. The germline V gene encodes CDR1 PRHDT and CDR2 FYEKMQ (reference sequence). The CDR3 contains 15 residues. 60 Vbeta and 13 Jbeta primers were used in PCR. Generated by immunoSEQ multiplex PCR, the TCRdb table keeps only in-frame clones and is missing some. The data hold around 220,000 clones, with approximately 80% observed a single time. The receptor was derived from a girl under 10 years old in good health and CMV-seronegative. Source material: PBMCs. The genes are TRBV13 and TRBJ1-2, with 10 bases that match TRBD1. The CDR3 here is CASSFGQGDNYGYTF. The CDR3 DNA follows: TGTGCCAGCAGCTTTGGACAGGGGGACAACTATGGCTACACCTTC.